The 14 T cell receptor beta chains reported below all come from one sample, sequenced in a study of cytomegalovirus exposure and HLA in healthy donors. 13 Jbeta primers and 60 Vbeta primers were used for the PCR. The table came from immunoSEQ multiplex PCR; TCRdb's copy has only in-frame clones and leaves some out. The sample holds some 130,000 clones; over 60% are singletons and the top ten take approximately 2%. Sequencing input: PBMCs. The source of these receptors is a female donor in good health and CMV-seropositive.

This clone was counted only a few times. This chain uses TRBV29-1 with TRBJ2-4; 8 nucleotides align to TRBD1. Per germline, CDR1 SQVTM and CDR2 ANQGSEA. J lost 4 bases, V lost 5 bases, and 4 bases had no gene match. The CDR3 length is 13 residues. The CDR3 sequence: CSVPDRGKNIQYF. The CDR3 DNA is TGCAGCGTTCCCGACAGGGGAAAAAACATTCAGTACTTC.

This chain uses TRBV5-1 with TRBJ1-1, with a tentative D call TRBD1 (5 bases). This CDR3 is built from 14 residues. From germline, CDR1 is SGHRS and CDR2 YFSETQ. V lost 7 bases to trimming and J lost 4 bases, with 17 bases between them. CDR3 DNA sequence: TGCGCCAGCGCCAAGGCAGGGATCGGCACTGAAGCTTTCTTT. It codes for CASAKAGIGTEAFF.

CDR3 in amino acids: CASSESGGEQYF. Written as DNA, the CDR3 is TGTGCCAGCAGTGAGTCAGGGGGCGAACAGTACTTC. The chain is built from TRBV6-1 and TRBJ2-7, with 8 bases identical to TRBD1. The germline gives CDR1 MNHNS, CDR2 SASEGT. Unmatched junction bases numbered 5, after V lost 3 bases and J lost 10 bases. The CDR3 consists of 12 residues.

The genes are TRBV7-2 and TRBJ2-1; 7 bases map to TRBD2. Germline CDR1 SGHTA, CDR2 FQGNSA. The CDR3 extends over 14 amino acids. Unmatched junction bases numbered 10, after V lost 5 bases and J lost 9 bases. This chain's CDR3 is CASSRPRGEGEQFF. The DNA of the CDR3 is TGTGCCAGCAGCCGGCCCCGGGGGGAGGGTGAGCAGTTCTTC.

This rearrangement joins TRBV10-1 to TRBJ1-4; no firm D call. V lost 0 bases, J lost 6 bases, and 11 bases lay in between. The V gene's germline CDR1 is WNHNN and CDR2 SYGVQD (reference sequence). CDR3 length equals 15 residues. The CDR3 sequence is CASSESGAQDEKLFF. CDR3 nucleotide sequence: TGCGCCAGCAGTGAGTCGGGCGCGCAGGATGAAAAACTGTTTTTT.

The J gene is TRBJ2-7, the V gene TRBV6-1; 9 bases are a match to TRBD2. The J segment lost 2 bases and the V segment lost 6 bases, leaving 5 bases of the junction unmatched. Germline V gene sequence: CDR1 MNHNS, CDR2 SASEGT. CDR3 size: 14 residues. The CDR3 region has the DNA TGTGCCAGCAGGGTAGCGGGGGCCGCCTACGAGCAGTACTTC. Its translation: CASRVAGAAYEQYF.

This sequence joins TRBV6-1 and TRBJ2-3, with a tentative D call TRBD2 (5 bases). V shed 8 bases and J shed 4 bases, with 19 bases lying between them. Germline CDR1 is MNHNS and CDR2 is SASEGT. CDR3 size: 15 residues. CDR3 DNA sequence: TGTGCCAGCCGGGATAGCCCGATCGGGTCAGATACGCAGTATTTT. It encodes CASRDSPIGSDTQYF.

Comment on this clone: One end of the junction varies from germline; a read error may be responsible. The same CDR3 is also encoded by other DNA sequences in this sample. CDR3 nucleotide sequence: TGCGCCAGCAGTTTTGAAGCGGGCAGCTCCTACAATGAGCAGTTCTTC. This sequence encodes CASSFEAGSSYNEQFF. The chain uses TRBV6-5 and TRBJ2-1; perhaps TRBD2 as D (6 bases). The CDR3 runs to 16 residues. Germline V gives CDR1 MNHEY, CDR2 SVGAGI.

The V gene is TRBV28, the J gene TRBJ1-5; no definite D call. The germline CDR1 and CDR2 sequences are MDHEN and SYDVKM. The CDR3 has 12 amino acids. The V end was cut by 5 bases, the J end by 8 bases, with 10 bases between. CDR3 sequence reads: CASSLEGKPQHF. CDR3 nucleotides: TGTGCCAGCAGTCTTGAGGGAAAGCCCCAGCATTTT.

V and J are TRBV6-4 and TRBJ2-6; D uncertain. There are 17 residues in the CDR3. Germline CDR1 MRHNA, CDR2 SNTAGT. Trimming took 2 bases from V and 3 from J, leaving 14 bases between them. The CDR3 loop is CASSDDASSGGANVLTF. CDR3 coding DNA: TGTGCCAGCAGTGACGATGCTAGTTCGGGTGGGGCCAACGTCCTGACTTTC.

The chain employs TRBV2 and TRBJ1-3; D call uncertain. This CDR3 spans 12 amino acids. V lost 8 bases to trimming and J lost 8 bases, with 13 bases between them. The germline CDR1 and CDR2 sequences are SNHLY and FYNNEI. CDR3 sequence: CASGFEGDTIYF. Here the CDR3 DNA reads TGTGCCAGCGGGTTTGAGGGAGACACCATATATTTT.

The CDR3 here is CASSLGFIAYEQYF. The DNA for the CDR3 is TGTGCCAGCAGCTTAGGCTTCATAGCCTACGAGCAGTACTTC. The genes are TRBV7-2 and TRBJ2-7, with D unresolved. Germline lookup yields CDR1 SGHTA and CDR2 FQGNSA. CDR3 size: 14 residues. V was shortened by 1 base and J by 2 bases, with 9 bases between the two germline ends.

The rearrangement uses TRBV2 and TRBJ2-5, with D possibly matching TRBD2 (6 bases). V dropped 3 bases and J dropped 5 bases, with 16 bases sitting between them. CDR3 length: 15 amino acids. Germline V lookup: CDR1 SNHLY, CDR2 FYNNEI. CDR3 bases: TGTGCCAGCAGTGACCCACGACTAGTTTGGGAGACCCAGTACTTC. It specifies CASSDPRLVWETQYF.

Concerning this clone: One end of the junction fails to match germline, which may point to a read error. This rearrangement joins TRBV25-1 to TRBJ2-2; a weak D match, TRBD2 (5 bases). Germline V gives CDR1 MGHDK, CDR2 SYGVNS. CDR3 length equals 17 residues. CDR3 bases: TGTGCCAGCAGTGAATCTCGGGATTCAGCGAACGCCGGGGAGCTGTTTTTT. Translating gives CASSESRDSANAGELFF.